These T cell receptor beta chains were read from a single sample in a study of patients and donors after allogeneic stem cell transplantation. TCRdb passed the RT-PCR reads through MiXCR, listing each CDR3 protein once. The table shows about 34,000 distinct CDR3 sequences, with around 40% occurring only once. The sample taken for sequencing was blood, either unsorted or a sorted T cell fraction (not recorded which). All receptors derive from a human donor who was either an allogeneic HSCT recipient or a stem cell or donor lymphocyte infusion donor (not recorded which). It is not recorded whose cells these are; they may come from a transplant donor. The CDR3 runs from the conserved cysteine through the conserved F or W. Each record gives: clone size, V gene, D gene, J gene, CDR3 DNA, CDR3 protein. A D gene is named only where the DNA matches it firmly. Not every row has a clone size; where given, it reads once, few, many or a size class.

clone_size: few; v_call: TRBV7-2; d_call: NA; j_call: TRBJ2-3; cdr3_nt: TGTGCCAGCAGCTTAGACGCAGGGACAGATACGCAGTATTTT; cdr3_aa: CASSLDAGTDTQYF
clone_size: NA; v_call: TRBV6-6; d_call: NA; j_call: TRBJ1-1; cdr3_nt: TGTGCCAGCAGATCTCCGGCGGACGTTGGAACCGTACAGAACACTGAAGCTTTCTTT; cdr3_aa: CASRSPADVGTVQNTEAFF
clone_size: few; v_call: TRBV11-2; d_call: TRBD2; j_call: TRBJ2-1; cdr3_nt: TGTGCCAGCAGCTTAGGGTCAGCGGGAGGACTATACAATGAGCAGTTCTTC; cdr3_aa: CASSLGSAGGLYNEQFF
clone_size: NA; v_call: TRBV20-1; d_call: TRBD2; j_call: TRBJ2-7; cdr3_nt: TGCAGTGCTAGATTGACTAGCGGGAGTGGCTACGAGCAGTACTTC; cdr3_aa: CSARLTSGSGYEQYF
clone_size: many; v_call: TRBV10-3; d_call: TRBD1; j_call: TRBJ1-2; cdr3_nt: TGTGCCATCAGTGAGTCTGACAGGGGCTATGGCTACACCTTC; cdr3_aa: CAISESDRGYGYTF
clone_size: NA; v_call: TRBV10-3; d_call: TRBD2; j_call: TRBJ2-1; cdr3_nt: TGTGCCACGTTAGCGGGAGCCAACGGAGGTGAGCAGTTCTTC; cdr3_aa: CATLAGANGGEQFF
clone_size: few; v_call: TRBV7-9; d_call: NA; j_call: TRBJ1-3; cdr3_nt: TGTGCCAGCAGCGTCGTCGACACTTACTCTGGAAACACCATATATTTT; cdr3_aa: CASSVVDTYSGNTIYF
clone_size: few; v_call: TRBV5-1; d_call: NA; j_call: TRBJ1-2; cdr3_nt: TGCGCCAGCGGGCACAGGCCTGATGGCTACACCTTC; cdr3_aa: CASGHRPDGYTF
clone_size: NA; v_call: TRBV2; d_call: NA; j_call: TRBJ2-3; cdr3_nt: TGTGCCAGCACCAAGAGGTCGGATAGCACAGATACGCAGTATTTT; cdr3_aa: CASTKRSDSTDTQYF
clone_size: NA; v_call: TRBV27; d_call: NA; j_call: TRBJ1-5; cdr3_nt: TGTGCCAGCGCCGGGACACCCCGCAATCAGCCCCAGCATTTT; cdr3_aa: CASAGTPRNQPQHF
clone_size: NA; v_call: TRBV5-1; d_call: NA; j_call: TRBJ2-3; cdr3_nt: TGCGCCAGCAGCTTGGAAAGCACGTATACGCAGTATTTT; cdr3_aa: CASSLESTYTQYF
clone_size: many; v_call: TRBV7-2; d_call: TRBD2; j_call: TRBJ2-3; cdr3_nt: TGTGCCAGCAGCCAATATAGCGGGAGGGCAGATACGCAGTATTTT; cdr3_aa: CASSQYSGRADTQYF
clone_size: few; v_call: TRBV10-3; d_call: NA; j_call: TRBJ1-1; cdr3_nt: TGTGCCATCGCGGAGAACACTGAAGCTTTCTTT; cdr3_aa: CAIAENTEAFF
clone_size: NA; v_call: TRBV10-3; d_call: NA; j_call: TRBJ1-5; cdr3_nt: TGTGCCATCAGTGACGGGAATCAGCCCCAGCATTTT; cdr3_aa: CAISDGNQPQHF
clone_size: NA; v_call: TRBV7-2; d_call: TRBD1; j_call: TRBJ1-3; cdr3_nt: TGTGCCAGCAGCCAGGACAGGGAAGTAAAAAACACCATATATTTT; cdr3_aa: CASSQDREVKNTIYF
clone_size: NA; v_call: TRBV5-1; d_call: TRBD1; j_call: TRBJ2-1; cdr3_nt: TGCGCCAGCAGCTTGGATCCAGGGGGCTACAATGAGCAGTTCTTC; cdr3_aa: CASSLDPGGYNEQFF